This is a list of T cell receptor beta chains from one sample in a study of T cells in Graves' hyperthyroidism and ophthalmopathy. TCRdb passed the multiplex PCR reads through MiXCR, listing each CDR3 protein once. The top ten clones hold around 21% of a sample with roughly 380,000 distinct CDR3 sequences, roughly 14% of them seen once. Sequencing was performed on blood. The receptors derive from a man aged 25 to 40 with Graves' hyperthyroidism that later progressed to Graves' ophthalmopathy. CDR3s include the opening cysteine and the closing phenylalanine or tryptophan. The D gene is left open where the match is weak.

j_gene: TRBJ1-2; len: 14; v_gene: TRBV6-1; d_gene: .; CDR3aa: CASKGNPKDYGYTF
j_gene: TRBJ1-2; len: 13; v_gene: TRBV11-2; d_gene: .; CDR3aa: CASSSRLDYGYTF
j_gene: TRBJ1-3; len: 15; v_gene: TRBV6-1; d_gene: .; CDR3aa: CASTLTDSSGNTIYF
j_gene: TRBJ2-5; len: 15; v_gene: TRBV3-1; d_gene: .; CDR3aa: CASSQEMGRGETQYF
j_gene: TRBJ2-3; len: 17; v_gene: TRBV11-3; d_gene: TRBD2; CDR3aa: CASSSPWEGEGTDTQYF
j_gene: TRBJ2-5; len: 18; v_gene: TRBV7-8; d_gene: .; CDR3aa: CASSGRIDDRNLQETQYF
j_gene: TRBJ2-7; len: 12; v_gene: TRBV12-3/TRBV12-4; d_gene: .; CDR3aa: CASSWGTYEQYF
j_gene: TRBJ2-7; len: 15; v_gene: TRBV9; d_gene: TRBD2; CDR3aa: CASSMGLAGGYEQYF
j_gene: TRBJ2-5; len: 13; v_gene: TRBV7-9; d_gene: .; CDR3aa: CASSLAGGETQYF
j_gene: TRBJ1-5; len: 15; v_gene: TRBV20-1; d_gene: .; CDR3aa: CSAVGFPNSNQPQHF
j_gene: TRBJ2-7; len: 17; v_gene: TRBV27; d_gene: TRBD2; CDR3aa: CASSSVPGLATTHEQYF
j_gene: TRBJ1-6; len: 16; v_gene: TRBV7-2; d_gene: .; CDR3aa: CASSLGVNSYNSPLHF
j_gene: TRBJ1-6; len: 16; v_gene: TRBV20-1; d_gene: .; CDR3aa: CSARNDRPTYNSPLHF
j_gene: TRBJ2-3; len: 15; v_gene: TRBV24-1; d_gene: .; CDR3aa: CATEQAAGSSDTQYF
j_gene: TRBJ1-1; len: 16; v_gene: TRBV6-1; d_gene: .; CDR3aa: CASSPRGGSMNTEAFF
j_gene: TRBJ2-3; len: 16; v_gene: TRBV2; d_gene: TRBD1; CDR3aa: CASTKGAITSTDTQYF
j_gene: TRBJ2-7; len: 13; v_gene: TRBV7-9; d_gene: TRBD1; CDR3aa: CASSSTGDYEQYF
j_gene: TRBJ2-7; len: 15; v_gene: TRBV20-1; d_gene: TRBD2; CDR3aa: CSANSGGGASYEQYF
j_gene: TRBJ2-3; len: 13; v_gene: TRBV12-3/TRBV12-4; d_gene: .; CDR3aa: CASSSLGTDTQYF
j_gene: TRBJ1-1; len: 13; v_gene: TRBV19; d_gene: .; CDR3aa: CASRERGGTEAFF
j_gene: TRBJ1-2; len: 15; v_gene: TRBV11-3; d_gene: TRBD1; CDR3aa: CASTDVAGGAYGYTF
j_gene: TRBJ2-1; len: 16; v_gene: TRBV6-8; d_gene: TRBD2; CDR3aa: CASTGTSGEKYNEQFF
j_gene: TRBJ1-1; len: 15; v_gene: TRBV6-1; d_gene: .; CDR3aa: CASSESINRGTEAFF
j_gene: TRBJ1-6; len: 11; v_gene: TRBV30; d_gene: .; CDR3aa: CAWSVVGLLHF
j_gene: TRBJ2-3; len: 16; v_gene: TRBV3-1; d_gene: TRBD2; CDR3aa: CASSPRLAGSTDTQYF
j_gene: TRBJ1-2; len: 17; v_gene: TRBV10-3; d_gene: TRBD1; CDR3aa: CAISAGGTGDRYGYTAF
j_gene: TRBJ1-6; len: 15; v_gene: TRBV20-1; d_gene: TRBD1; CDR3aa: CSASYRGSYNSPLHF
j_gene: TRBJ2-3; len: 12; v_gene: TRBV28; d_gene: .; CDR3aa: CASTAELDTQYF
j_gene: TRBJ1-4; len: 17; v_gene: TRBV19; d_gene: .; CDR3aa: CASSILSSDRLNEKLFF
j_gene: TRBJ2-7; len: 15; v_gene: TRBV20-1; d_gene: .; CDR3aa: CSASALGGAFYEQYF
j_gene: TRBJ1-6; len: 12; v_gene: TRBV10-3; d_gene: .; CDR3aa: CAISGRNSPLHF
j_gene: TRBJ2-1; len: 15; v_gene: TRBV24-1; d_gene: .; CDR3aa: CATSDLRSSYNEQFF
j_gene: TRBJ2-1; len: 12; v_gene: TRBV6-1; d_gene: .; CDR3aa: CAVTGLGNEQFF
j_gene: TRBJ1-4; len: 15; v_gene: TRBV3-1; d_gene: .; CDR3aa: CASSRRGVGIEKLFF
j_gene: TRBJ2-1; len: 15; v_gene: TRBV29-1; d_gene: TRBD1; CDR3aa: CSVEGGQGVDNEQFF
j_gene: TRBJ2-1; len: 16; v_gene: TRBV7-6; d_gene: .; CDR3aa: CASSRRARGLDNEQFF
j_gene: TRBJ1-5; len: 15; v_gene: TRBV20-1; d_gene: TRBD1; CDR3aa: CSARGYRDRGTPQHF
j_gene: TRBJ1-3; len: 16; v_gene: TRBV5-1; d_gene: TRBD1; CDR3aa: CASSLASGGPGNTIYF
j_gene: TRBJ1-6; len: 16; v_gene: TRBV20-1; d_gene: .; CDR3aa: CSAREGYLSYNSPLHF
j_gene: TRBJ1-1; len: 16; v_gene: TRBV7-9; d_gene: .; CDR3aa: CASSFPLRESGTEAFF
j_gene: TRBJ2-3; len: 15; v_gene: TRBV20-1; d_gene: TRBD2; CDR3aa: CSAILGGGSTDTQYF
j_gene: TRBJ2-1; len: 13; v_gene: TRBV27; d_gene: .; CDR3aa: CASSFLEGNEQFF
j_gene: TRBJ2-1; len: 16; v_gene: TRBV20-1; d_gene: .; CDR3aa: CSARVEGKNSYNEQFF
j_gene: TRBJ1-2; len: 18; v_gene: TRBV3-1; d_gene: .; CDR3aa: CASSHEGVLAGKTYGYTF
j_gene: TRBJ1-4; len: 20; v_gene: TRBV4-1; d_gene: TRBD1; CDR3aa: CASSPTRRTGELFTNEKLFF
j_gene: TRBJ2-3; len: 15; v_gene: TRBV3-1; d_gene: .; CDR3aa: CASSTWRKSTDTQYF
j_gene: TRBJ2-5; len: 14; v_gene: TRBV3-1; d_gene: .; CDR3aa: CASRRRGAQETQYF
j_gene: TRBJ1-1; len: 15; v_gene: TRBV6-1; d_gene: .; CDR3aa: CASRDKTVMNTEAFF